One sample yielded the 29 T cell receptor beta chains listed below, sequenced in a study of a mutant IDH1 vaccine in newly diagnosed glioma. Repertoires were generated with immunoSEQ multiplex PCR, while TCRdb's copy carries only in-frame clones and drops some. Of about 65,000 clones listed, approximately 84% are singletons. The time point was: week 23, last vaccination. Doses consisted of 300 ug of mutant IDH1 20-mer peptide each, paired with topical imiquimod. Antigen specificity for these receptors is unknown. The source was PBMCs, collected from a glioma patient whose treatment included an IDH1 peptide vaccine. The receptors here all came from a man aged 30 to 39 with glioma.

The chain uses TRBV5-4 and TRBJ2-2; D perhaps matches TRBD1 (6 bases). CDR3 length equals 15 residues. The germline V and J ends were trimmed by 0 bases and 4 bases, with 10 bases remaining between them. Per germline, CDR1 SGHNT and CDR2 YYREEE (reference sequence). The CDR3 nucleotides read TGTGCCAGCAGCTTGGGGGGGCCCCCCACCGGGGAGCTGTTTTTT. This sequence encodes CASSLGGPPTGELFF.

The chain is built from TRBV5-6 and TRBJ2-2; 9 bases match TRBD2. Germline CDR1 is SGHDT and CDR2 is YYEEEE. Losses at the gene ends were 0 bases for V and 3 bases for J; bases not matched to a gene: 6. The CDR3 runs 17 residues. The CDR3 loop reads CASSLGSSGEYTGELFF. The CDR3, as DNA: TGTGCCAGCAGCTTGGGGTCTAGCGGGGAATACACCGGGGAGCTGTTTTTT.

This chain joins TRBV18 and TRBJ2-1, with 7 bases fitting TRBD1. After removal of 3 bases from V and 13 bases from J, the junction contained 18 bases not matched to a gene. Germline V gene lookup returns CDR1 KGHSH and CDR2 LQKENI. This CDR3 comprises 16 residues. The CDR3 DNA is TGTGCCAGCTCACCTCTCCGGGACAGCCGACTCGGCGAACAGTTCTTC. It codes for CASSPLRDSRLGEQFF.

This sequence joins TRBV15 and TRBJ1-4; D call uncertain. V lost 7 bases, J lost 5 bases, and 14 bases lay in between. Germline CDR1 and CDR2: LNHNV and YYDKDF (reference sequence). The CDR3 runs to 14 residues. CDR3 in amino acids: CATTPGMGNEKLFF. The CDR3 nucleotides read TGTGCCACCACCCCGGGGATGGGCAATGAAAAACTGTTTTTT.

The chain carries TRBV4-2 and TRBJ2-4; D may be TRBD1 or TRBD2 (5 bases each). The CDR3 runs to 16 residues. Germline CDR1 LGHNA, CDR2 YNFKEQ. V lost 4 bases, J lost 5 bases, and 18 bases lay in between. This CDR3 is CASSLGTVGSENIQYF. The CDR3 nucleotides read TGTGCCAGCAGCCTAGGGACCGTGGGGTCAGAAAACATTCAGTACTTC.

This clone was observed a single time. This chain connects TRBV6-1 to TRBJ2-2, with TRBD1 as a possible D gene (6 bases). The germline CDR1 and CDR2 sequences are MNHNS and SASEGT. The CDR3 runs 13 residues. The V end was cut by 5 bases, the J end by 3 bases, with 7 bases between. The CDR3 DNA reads TGTGCCAGCAGTAGGGGGTACACCGGGGAGCTGTTTTTT. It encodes CASSRGYTGELFF.

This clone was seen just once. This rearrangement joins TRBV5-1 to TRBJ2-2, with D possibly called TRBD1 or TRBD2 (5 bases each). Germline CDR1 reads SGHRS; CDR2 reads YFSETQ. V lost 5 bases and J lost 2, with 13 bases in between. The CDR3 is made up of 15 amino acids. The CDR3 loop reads CASSVVGTNTGELFF. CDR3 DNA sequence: TGCGCCAGCAGTGTGGTAGGGACCAACACCGGGGAGCTGTTTTTT.

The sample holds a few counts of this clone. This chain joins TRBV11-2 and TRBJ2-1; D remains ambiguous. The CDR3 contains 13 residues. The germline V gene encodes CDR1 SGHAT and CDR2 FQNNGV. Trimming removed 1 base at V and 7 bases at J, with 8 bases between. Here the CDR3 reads CASSLVSANEQFF. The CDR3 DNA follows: TGTGCCAGCAGCTTAGTGTCGGCTAATGAGCAGTTCTTC.

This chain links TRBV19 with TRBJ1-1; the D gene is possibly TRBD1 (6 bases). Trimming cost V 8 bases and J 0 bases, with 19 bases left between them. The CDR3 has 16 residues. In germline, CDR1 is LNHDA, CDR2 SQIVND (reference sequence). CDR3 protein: CASLGPGAILNTEAFF. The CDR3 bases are TGTGCCAGTCTCGGACCAGGGGCGATATTGAACACTGAAGCTTTCTTT. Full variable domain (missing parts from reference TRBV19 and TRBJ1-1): DGGITQSPKYLFRKEGQNVTLSCEQNLNHDAMYWYRQDPGQGLRLIYYSQIVNDFQKGDIAEGYSVSREKKESFPLTVTSAQKNPTAFYLCASLGPGAILNTEAFFGQGTRLTVV.

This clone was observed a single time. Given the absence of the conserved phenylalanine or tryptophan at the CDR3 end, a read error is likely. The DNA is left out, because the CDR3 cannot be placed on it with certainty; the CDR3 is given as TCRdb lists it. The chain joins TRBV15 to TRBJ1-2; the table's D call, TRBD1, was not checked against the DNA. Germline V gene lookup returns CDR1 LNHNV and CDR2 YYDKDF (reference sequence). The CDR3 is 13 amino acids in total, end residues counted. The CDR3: CATSRASPGTELV.

The CDR3 DNA reads as TGTGCCAGCAGTGAAGGGCCAGTAAGCAATCAGCCCCAGCATTTT. It is translated as CASSEGPVSNQPQHF. The genes are TRBV2 and TRBJ1-5; D remains ambiguous. V lost 1 base and J lost 1, with 8 bases in between. Germline V gene lookup returns CDR1 SNHLY and CDR2 FYNNEI. The CDR3 consists of 15 residues. The full variable domain, rest sourced from reference TRBV2 and TRBJ1-5, is EPEVTQTPSHQVTQMGQEVILRCVPISNHLYFYWYRQILGQKVEFLVSFYNNEISEKSEIFDDQFSVERPDGSNFTLKIRSTKLEDSAMYFCASSEGPVSNQPQHFGDGTRLSIL.

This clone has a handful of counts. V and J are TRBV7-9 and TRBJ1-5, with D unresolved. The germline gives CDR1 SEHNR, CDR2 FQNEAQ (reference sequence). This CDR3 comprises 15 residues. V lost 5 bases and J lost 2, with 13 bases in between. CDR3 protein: CASSLSGVGNQPQHF. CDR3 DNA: TGTGCCAGCAGCCTTAGTGGGGTTGGCAATCAGCCCCAGCATTTT. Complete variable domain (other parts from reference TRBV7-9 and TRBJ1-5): DTGVSQNPRHKITKRGQNVTFRCDPISEHNRLYWYRQTLGQGPEFLTYFQNEAQLEKSRLLSDRFSAERPKGSFSTLEIQRTEQGDSAMYLCASSLSGVGNQPQHFGDGTRLSIL.

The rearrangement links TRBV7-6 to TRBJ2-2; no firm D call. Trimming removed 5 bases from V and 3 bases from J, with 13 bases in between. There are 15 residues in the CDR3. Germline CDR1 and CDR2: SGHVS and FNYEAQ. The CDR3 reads CASSLSPIDTGELFF. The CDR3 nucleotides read TGTGCCAGCAGCCTCTCCCCTATTGACACCGGGGAGCTGTTTTTT. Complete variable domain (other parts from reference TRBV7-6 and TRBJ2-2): GAGVSQSPRYKVTKRGQDVALRCDPISGHVSLYWYRQALGQGPEFLTYFNYEAQQDKSGLPNDRFSAERPEGSISTLTIQRTEQRDSAMYRCASSLSPIDTGELFFGEGSRLTVL.

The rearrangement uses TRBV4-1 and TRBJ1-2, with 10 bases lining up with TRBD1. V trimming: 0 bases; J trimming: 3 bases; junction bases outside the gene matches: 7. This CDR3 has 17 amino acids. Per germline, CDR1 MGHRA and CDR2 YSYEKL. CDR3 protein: CASSQEGSGTGDYGYTF. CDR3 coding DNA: TGCGCCAGCAGCCAAGAGGGATCCGGGACAGGGGACTATGGCTACACCTTC.

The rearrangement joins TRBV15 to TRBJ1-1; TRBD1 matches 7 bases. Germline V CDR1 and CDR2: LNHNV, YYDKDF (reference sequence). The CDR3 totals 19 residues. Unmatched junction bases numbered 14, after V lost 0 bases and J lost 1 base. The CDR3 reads CATSRDRVGGLRKNTEAFF. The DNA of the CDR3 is TGTGCCACCAGCAGAGATCGGGTAGGGGGCCTAAGGAAGAACACTGAAGCTTTCTTT.

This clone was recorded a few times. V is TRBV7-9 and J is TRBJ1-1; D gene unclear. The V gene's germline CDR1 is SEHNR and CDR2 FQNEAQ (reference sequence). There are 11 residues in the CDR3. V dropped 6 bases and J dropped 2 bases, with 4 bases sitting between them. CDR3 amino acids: CASRFNTEAFF. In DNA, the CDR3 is TGTGCCAGCAGATTCAACACTGAAGCTTTCTTT.

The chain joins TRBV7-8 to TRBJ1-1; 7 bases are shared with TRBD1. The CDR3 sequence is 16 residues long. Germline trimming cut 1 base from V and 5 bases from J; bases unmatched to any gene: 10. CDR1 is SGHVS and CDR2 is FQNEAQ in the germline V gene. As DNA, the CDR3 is TGTGCCAGCAGCTTAGTTTCAACAGGGGTTGGGACTGAAGCTTTCTTT. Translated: CASSLVSTGVGTEAFF.

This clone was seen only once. In nucleotides, the CDR3 is TGTGCCAGCAGCCTCACAGGGATCTCCTATAATTCACCCCTCCACTTT. Translating it yields CASSLTGISYNSPLHF. V usage is TRBV7-9 and J usage is TRBJ1-6, with D tentatively TRBD1 (6 bases). Per germline, CDR1 SEHNR and CDR2 FQNEAQ (reference sequence). The CDR3 loop spans 16 amino acids. Trimming cost V 5 bases and J 0 bases, with 11 bases left between them.

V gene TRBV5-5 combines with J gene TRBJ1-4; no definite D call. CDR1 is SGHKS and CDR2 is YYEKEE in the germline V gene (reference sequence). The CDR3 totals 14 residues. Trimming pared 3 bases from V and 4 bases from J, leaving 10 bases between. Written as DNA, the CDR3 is TGTGCCAGCAGCTCCTTGGTGGGTAATGAAAAACTGTTTTTT. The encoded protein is CASSSLVGNEKLFF.

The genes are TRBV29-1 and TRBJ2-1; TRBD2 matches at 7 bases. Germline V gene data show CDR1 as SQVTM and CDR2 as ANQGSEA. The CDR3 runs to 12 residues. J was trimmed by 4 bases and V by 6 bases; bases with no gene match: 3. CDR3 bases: TGCAGCGTAGATAGCGGGTACAATGAGCAGTTCTTC. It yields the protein CSVDSGYNEQFF.

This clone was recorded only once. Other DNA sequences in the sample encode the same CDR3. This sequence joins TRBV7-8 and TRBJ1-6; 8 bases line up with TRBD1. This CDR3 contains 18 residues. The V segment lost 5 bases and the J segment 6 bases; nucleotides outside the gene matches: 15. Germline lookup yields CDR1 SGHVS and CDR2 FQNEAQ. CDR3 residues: CASSPRWTGMLLNSPLHF. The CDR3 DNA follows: TGTGCCAGCAGCCCAAGATGGACAGGGATGTTACTTAATTCACCCCTCCACTTT.

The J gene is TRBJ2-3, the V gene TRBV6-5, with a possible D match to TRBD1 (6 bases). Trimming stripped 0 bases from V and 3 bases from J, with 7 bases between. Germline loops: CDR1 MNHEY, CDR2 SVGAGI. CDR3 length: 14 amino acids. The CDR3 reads CASSYSGQTDTQYF. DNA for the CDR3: TGTGCCAGCAGTTACTCCGGACAGACAGATACGCAGTATTTT.

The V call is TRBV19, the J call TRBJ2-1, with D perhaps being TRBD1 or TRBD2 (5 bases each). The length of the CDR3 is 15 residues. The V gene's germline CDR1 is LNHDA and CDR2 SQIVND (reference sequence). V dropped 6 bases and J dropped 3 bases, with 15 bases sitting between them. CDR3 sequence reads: CASSGTGNLYNEQFF. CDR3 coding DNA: TGTGCCAGTAGCGGGACGGGTAACCTCTACAATGAGCAGTTCTTC.

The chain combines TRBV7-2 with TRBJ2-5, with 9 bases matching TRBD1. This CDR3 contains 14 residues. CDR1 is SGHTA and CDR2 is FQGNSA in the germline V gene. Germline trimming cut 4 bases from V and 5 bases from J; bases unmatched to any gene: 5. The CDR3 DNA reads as TGTGCCAGCAGCTCTTTCGGACAGGGGGAGACCCAGTACTTC. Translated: CASSSFGQGETQYF.

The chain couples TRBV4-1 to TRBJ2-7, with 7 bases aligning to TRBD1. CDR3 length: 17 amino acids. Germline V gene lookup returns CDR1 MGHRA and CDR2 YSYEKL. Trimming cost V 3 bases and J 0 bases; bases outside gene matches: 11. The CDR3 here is CASSHILRTGSSYEQYF. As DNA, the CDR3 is TGCGCCAGCAGCCACATACTTCGGACAGGAAGCTCCTACGAGCAGTACTTC.

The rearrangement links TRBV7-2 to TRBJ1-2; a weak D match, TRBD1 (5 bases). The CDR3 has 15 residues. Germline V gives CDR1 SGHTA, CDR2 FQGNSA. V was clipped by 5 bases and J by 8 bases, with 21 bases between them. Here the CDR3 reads CASSIRGGGAGGYTF. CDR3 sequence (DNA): TGTGCCAGCAGCATCCGGGGGGGAGGCGCGGGAGGCTACACCTTC. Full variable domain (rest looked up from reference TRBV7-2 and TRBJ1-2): GAGVSQSPSNKVTEKGKDVELRCDPISGHTALYWYRQSLGQGLEFLIYFQGNSAPDKSGLPSDRFSAERTGGSVSTLTIQRTQQEDSAVYLCASSIRGGGAGGYTFGSGTRLTVV.

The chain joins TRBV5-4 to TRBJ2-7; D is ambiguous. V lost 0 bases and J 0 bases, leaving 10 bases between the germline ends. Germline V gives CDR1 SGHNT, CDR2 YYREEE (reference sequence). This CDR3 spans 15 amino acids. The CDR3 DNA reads TGTGCCAGCAGCTTGGCTACATCCTACTCCTACGAGCAGTACTTC. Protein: CASSLATSYSYEQYF. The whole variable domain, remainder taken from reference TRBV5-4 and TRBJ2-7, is ETGVTQSPTHLIKTRGQQVTLRCSSQSGHNTVSWYQQALGQGPQFIFQYYREEENGRGNFPPRFSGLQFPNYSSELNVNALELDDSALYLCASSLATSYSYEQYFGPGTRLTVT.

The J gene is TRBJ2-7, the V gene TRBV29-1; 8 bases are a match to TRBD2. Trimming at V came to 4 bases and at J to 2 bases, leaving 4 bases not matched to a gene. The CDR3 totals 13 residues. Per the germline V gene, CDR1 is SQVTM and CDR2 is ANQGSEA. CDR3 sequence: CSVAGGPTYEQYF. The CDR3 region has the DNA TGCAGCGTTGCGGGGGGGCCTACCTACGAGCAGTACTTC.

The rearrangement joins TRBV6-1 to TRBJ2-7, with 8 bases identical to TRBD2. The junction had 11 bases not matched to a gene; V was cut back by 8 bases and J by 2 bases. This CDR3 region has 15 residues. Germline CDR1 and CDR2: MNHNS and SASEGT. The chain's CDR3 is CASPLRGGQAYEQYF. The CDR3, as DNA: TGTGCCAGCCCTCTCCGCGGGGGGCAAGCCTACGAGCAGTACTTC.